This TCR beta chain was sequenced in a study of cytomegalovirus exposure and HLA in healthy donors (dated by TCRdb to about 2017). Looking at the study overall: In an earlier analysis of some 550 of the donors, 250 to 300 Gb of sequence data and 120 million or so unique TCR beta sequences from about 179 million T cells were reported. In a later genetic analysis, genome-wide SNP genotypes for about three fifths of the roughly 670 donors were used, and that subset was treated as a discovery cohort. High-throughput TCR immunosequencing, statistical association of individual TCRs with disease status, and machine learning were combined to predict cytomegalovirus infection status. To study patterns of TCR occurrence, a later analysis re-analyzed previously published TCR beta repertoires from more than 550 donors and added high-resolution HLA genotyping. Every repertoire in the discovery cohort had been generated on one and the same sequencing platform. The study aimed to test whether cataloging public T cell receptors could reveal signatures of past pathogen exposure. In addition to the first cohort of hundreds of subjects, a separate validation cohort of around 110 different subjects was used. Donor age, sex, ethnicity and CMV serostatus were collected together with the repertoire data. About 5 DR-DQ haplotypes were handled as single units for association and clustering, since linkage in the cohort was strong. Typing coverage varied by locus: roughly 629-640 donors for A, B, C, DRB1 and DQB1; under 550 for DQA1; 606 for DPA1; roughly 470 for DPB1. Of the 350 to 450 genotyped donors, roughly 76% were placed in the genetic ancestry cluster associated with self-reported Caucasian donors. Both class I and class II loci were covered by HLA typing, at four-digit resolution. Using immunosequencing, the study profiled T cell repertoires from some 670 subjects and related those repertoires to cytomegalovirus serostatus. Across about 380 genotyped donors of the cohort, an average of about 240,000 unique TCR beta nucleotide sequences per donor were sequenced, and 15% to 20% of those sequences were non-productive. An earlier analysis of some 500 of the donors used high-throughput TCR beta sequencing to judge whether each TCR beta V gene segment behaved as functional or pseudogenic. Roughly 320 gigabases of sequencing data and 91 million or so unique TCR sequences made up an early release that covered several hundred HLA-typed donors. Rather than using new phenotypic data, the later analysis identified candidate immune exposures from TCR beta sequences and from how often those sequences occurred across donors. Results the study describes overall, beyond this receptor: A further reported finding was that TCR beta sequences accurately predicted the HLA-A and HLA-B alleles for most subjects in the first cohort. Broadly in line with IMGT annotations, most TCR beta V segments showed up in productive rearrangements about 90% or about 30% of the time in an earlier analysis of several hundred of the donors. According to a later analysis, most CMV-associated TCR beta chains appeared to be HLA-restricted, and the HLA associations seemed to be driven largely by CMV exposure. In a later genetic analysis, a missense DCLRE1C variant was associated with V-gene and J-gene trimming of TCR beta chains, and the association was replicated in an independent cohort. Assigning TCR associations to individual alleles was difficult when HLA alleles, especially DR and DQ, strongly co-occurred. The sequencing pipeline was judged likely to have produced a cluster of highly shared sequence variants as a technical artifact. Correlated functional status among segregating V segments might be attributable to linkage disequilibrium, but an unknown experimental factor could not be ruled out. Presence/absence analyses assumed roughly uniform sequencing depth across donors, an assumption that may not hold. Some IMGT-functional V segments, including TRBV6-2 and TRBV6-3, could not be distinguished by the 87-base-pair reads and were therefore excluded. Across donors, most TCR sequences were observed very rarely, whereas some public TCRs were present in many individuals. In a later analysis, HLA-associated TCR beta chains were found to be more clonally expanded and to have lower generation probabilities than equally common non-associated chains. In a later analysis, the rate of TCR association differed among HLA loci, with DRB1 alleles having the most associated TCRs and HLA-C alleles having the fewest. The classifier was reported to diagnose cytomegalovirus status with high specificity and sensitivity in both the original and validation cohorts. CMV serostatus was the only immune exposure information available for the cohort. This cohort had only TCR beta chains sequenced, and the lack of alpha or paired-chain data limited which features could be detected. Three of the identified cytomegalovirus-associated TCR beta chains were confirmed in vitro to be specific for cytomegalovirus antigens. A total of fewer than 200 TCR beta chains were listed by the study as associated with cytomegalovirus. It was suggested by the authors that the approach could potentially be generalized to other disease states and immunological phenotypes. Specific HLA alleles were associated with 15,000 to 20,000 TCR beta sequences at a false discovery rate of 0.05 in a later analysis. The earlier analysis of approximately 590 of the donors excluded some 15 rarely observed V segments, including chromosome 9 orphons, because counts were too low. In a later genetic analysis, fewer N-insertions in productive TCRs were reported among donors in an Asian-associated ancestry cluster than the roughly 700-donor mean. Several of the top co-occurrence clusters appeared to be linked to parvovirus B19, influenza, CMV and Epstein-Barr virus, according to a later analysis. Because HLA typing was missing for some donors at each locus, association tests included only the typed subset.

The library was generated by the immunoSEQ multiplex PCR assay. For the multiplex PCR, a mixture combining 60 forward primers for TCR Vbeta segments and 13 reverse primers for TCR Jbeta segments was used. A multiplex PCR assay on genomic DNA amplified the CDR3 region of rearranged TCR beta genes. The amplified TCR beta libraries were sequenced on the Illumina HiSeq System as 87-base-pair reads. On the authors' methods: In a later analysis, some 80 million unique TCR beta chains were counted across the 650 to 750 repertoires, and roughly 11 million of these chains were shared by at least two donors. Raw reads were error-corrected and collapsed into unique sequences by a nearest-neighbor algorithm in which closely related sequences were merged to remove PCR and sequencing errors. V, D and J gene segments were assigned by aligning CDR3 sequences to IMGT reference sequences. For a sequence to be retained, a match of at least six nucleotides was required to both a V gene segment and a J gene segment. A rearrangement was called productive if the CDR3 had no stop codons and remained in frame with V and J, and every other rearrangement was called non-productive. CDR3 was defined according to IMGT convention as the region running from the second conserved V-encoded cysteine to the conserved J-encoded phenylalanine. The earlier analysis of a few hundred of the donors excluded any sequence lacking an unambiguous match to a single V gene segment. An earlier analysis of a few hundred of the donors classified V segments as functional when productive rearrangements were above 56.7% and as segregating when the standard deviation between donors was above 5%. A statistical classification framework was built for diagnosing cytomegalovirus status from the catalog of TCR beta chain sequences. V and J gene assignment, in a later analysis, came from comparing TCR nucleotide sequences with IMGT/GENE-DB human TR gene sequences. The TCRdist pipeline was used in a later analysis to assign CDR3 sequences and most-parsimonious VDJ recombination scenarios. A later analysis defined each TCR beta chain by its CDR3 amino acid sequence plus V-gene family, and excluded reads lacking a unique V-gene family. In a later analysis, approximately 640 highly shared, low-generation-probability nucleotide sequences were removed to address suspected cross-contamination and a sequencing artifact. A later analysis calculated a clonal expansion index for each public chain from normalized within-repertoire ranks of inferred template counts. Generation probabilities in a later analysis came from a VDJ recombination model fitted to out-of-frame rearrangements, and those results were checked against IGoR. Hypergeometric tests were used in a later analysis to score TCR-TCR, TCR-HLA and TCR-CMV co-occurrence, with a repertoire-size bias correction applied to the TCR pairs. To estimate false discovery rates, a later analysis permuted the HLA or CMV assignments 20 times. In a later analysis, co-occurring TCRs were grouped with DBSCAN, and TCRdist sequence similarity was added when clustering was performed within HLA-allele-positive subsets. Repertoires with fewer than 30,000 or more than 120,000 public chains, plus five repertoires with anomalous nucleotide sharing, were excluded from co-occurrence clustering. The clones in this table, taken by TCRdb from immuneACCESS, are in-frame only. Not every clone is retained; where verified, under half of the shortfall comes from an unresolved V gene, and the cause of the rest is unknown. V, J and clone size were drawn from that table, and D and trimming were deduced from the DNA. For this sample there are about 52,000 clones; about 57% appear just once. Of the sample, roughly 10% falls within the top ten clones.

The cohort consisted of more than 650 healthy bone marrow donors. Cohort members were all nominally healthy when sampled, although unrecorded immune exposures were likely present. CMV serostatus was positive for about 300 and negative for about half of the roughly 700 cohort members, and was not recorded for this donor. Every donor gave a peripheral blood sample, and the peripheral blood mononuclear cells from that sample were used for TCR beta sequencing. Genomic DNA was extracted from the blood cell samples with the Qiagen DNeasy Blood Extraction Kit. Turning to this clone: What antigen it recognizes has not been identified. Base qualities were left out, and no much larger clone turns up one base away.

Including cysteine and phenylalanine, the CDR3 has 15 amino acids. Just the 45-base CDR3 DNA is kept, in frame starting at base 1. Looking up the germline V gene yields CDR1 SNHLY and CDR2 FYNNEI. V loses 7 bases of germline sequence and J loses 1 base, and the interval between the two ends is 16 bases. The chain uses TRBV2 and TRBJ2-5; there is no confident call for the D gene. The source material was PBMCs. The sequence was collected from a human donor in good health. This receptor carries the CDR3 CASMLAATFQETQYF. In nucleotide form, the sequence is TGTGCCAGCATGCTGGCAGCGACCTTCCAAGAGACCCAGTACTTC.